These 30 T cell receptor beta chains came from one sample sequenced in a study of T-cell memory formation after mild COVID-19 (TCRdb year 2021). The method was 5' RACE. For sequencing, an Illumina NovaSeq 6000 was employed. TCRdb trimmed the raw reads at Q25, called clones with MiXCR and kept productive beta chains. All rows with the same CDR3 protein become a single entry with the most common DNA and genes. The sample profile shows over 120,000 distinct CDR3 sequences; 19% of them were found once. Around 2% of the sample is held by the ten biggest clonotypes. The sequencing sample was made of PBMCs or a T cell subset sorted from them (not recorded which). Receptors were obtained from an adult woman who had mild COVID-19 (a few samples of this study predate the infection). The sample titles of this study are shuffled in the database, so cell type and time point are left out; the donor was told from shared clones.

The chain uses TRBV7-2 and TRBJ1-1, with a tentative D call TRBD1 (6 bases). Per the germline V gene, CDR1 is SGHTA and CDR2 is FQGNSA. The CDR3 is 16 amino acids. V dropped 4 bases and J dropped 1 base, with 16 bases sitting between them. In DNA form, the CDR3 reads TGTGCCAGCAGCTCGAGATGGACAGCACCGAACACTGAAGCTTTCTTT. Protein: CASSSRWTAPNTEAFF.

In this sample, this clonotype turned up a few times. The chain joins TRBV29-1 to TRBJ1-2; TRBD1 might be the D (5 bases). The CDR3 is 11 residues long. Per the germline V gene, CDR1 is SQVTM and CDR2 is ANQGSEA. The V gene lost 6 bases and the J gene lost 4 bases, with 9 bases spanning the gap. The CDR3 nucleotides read TGCAGCGTATGGGGCGCCTATGGCTACACCTTC. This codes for CSVWGAYGYTF. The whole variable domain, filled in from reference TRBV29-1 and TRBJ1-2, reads SAVISQKPSRDICQRGTSLTIQCQVDSQVTMMFWYRQQPGQSLTLIATANQGSEATYESGFVIDKFPISRPNLTFSTLTVSNMSPEDSSIYLCSVWGAYGYTFGSGTRLTVV.

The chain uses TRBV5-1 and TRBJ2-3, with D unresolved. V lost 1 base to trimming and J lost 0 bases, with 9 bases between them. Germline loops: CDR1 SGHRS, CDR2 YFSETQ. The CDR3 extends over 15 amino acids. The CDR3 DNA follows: TGCGCCAGCAGCTTGTCAGTATCGAGCACAGATACGCAGTATTTT. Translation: CASSLSVSSTDTQYF. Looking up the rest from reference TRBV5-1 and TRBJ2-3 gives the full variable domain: KAGVTQTPRYLIKTRGQQVTLSCSPISGHRSVSWYQQTPGQGLQFLFEYFSETQRNKGNFPGRFSGRQFSNSRSEMNVSTLELGDSALYLCASSLSVSSTDTQYFGPGTRLTVL.

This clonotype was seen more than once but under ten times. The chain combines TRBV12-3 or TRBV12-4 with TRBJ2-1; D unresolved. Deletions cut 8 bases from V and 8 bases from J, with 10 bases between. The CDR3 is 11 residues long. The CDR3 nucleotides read TGTGCCAGCCGCCTAAATGATGAGCAGTTCTTC. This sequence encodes CASRLNDEQFF.

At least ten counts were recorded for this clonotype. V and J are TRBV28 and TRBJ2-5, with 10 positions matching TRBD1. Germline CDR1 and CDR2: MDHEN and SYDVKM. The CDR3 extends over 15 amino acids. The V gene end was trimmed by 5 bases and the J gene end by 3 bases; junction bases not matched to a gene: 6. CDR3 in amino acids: CASSPPGQGKETQYF. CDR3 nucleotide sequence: TGTGCCAGCAGTCCCCCGGGACAGGGGAAAGAGACCCAGTACTTC.

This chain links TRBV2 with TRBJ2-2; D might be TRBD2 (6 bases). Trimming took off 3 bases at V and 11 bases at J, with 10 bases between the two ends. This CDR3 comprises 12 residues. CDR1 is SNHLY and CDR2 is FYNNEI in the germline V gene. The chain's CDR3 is CASSDLGGELFF. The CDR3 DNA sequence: TGTGCCAGCAGTGATTTGGGGGGTGAGCTGTTTTTT.

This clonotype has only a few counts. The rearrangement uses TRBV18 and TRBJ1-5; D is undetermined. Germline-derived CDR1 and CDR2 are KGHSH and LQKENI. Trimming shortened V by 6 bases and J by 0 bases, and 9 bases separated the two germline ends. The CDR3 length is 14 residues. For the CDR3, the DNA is TGTGCCAGCTCGACCGGGAATAGCAATCAGCCCCAGCATTTT. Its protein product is CASSTGNSNQPQHF.

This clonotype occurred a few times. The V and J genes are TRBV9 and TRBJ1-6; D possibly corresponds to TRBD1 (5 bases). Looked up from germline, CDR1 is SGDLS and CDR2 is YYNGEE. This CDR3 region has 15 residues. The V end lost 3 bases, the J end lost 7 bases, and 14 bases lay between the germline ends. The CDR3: CASSEGPHQNSPLHF. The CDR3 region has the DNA TGTGCCAGCAGCGAGGGACCCCACCAGAATTCACCCCTCCACTTT.

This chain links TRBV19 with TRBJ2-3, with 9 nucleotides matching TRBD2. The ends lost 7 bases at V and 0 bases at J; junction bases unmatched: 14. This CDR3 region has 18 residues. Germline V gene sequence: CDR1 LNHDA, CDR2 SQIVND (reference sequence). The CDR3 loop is CASTIGTSKYPSTDTQYF. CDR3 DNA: TGTGCCAGTACCATCGGGACTAGCAAATACCCAAGCACAGATACGCAGTATTTT.

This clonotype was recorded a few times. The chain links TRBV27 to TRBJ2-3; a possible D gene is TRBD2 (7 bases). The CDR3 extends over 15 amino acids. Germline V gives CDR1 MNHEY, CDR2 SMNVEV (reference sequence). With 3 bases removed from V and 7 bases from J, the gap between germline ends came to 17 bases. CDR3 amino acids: CASSFRAGAPHTQYF. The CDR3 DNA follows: TGTGCCAGCAGTTTTCGCGCGGGGGCTCCCCATACGCAGTATTTT.

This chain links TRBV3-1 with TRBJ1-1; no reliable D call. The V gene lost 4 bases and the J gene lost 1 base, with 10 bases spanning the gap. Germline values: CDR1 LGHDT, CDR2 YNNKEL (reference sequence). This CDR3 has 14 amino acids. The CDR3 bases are TGTGCCAGCAGCCTCCAATGGGGGAACACTGAAGCTTTCTTT. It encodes CASSLQWGNTEAFF.

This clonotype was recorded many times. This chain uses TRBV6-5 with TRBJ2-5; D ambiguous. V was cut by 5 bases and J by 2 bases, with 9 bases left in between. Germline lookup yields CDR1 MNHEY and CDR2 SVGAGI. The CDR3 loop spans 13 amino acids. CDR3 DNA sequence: TGTGCCAGCAGTCACCAACCACAAGAGACCCAGTACTTC. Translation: CASSHQPQETQYF.

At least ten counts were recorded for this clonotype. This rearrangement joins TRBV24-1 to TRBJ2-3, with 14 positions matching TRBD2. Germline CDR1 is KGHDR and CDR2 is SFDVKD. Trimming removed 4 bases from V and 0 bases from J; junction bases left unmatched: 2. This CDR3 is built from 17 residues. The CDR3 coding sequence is TGTGCCACCAGTGAACGGACTAGCGGGAGGAGCACAGATACGCAGTATTTT. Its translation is CATSERTSGRSTDTQYF.

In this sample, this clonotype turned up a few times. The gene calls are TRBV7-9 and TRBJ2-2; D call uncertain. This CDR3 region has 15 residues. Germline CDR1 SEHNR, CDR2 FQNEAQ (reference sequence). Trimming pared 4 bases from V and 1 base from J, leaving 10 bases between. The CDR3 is CASSSRSMNTGELFF. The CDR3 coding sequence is TGTGCCAGCAGCTCCAGGTCAATGAACACCGGGGAGCTGTTTTTT.

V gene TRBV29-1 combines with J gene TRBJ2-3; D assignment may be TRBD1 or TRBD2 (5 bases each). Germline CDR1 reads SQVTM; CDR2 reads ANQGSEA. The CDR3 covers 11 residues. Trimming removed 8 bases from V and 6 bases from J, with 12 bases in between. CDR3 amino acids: CSPRWGDTQYF. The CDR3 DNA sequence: TGCAGCCCCCGATGGGGGGATACGCAGTATTTT.

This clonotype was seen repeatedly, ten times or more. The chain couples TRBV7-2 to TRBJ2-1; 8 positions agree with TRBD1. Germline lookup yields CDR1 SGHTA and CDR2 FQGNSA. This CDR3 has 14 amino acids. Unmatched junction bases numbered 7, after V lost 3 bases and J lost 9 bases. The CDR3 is CASSFWGQVGEQFF. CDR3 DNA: TGTGCCAGCAGCTTCTGGGGACAGGTGGGTGAGCAGTTCTTC.

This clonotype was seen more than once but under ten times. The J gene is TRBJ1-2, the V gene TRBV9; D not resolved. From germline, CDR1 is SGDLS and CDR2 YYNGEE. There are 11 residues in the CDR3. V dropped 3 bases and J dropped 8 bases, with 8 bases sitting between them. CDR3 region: CASSALGGYTF. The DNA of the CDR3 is TGTGCCAGCAGCGCCCTAGGGGGCTACACCTTC.

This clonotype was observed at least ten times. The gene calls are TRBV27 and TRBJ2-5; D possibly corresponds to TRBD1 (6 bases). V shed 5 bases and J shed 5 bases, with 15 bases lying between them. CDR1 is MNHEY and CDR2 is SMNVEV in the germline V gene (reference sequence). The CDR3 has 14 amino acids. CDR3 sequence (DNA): TGTGCCAGCAGTGTCTACACTAGGGGGGAGACCCAGTACTTC. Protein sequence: CASSVYTRGETQYF.

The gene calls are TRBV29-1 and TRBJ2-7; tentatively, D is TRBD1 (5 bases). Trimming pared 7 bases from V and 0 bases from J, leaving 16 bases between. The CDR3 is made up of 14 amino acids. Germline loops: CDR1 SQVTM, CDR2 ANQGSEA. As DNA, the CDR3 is TGCAGCGCCACCCGGCAGGGTAGCTCCTACGAGCAGTACTTC. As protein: CSATRQGSSYEQYF.

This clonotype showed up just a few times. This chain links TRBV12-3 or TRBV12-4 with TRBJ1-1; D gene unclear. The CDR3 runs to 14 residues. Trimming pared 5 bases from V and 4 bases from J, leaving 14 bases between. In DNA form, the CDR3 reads TGTGCCAGCAGTCCGTCGGGTCGGCTCACTGAAGCTTTCTTT. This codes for CASSPSGRLTEAFF.

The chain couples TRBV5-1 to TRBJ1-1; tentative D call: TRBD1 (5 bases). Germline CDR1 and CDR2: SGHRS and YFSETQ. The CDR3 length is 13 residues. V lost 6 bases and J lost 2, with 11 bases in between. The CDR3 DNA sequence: TGCGCCAGCACGTCGGGGCCTAACACTGAAGCTTTCTTT. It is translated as CASTSGPNTEAFF.

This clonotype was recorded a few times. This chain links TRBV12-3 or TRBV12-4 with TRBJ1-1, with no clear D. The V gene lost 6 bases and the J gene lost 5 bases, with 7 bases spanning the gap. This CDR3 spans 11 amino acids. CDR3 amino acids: CASRLTTEAFF. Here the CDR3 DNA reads TGTGCCAGCAGGTTGACGACTGAAGCTTTCTTT.

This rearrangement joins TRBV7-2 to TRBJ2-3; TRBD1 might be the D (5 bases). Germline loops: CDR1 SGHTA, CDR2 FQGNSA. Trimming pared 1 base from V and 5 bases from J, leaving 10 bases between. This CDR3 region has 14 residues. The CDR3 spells CASSLVYRGDTQYF. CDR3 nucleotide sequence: TGTGCCAGCAGCTTAGTTTATAGGGGAGATACGCAGTATTTT.

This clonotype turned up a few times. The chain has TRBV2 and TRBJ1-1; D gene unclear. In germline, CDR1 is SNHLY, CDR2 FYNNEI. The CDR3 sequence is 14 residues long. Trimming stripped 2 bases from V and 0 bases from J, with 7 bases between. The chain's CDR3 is CASSEQGVNTEAFF. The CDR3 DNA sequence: TGTGCCAGCAGTGAACAAGGAGTGAACACTGAAGCTTTCTTT.

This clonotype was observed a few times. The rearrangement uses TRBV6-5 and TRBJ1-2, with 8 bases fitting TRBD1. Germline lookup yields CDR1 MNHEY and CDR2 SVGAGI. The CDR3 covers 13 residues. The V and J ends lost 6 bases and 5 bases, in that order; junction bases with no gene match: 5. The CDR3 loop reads CASRDREMYGYTF. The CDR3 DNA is TGTGCCAGCAGGGACAGGGAGATGTATGGCTACACCTTC.

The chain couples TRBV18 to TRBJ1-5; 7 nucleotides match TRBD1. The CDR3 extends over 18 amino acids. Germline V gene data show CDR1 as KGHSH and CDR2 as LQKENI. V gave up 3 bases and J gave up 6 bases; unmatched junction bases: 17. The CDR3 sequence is CASSPLSFPTGQGQPQHF. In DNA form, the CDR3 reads TGTGCCAGCTCACCCCTATCTTTCCCGACAGGGCAGGGTCAGCCCCAGCATTTT.

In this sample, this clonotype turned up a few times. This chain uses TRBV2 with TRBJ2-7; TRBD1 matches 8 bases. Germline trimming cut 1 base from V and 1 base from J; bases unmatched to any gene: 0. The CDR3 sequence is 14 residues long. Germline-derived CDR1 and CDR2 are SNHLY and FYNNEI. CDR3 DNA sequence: TGTGCCAGCAGTGAAGGGGACAGGTCCTACGAGCAGTACTTC. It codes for CASSEGDRSYEQYF. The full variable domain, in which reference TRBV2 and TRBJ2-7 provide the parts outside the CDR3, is EPEVTQTPSHQVTQMGQEVILRCVPISNHLYFYWYRQILGQKVEFLVSFYNNEISEKSEIFDDQFSVERPDGSNFTLKIRSTKLEDSAMYFCASSEGDRSYEQYFGPGTRLTVT.

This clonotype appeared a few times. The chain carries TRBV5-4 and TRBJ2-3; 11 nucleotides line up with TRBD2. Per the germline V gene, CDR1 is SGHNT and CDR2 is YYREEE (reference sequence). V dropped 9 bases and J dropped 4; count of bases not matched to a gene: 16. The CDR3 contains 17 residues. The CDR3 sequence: CAIPGTEGLAVADTQYF. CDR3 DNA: TGTGCCATCCCAGGGACCGAGGGACTAGCGGTAGCAGATACGCAGTATTTT.

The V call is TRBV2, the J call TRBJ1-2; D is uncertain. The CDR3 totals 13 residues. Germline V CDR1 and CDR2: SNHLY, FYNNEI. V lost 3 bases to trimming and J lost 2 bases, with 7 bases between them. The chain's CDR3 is CASSDNANYGYTF. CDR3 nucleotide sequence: TGTGCCAGCAGTGACAACGCAAACTATGGCTACACCTTC.

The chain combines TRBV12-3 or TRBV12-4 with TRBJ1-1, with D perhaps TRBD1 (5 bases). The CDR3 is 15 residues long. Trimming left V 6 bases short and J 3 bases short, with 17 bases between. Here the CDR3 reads CASSPGVGTHTEAFF. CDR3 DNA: TGTGCCAGCAGCCCTGGGGTGGGGACCCACACTGAAGCTTTCTTT.